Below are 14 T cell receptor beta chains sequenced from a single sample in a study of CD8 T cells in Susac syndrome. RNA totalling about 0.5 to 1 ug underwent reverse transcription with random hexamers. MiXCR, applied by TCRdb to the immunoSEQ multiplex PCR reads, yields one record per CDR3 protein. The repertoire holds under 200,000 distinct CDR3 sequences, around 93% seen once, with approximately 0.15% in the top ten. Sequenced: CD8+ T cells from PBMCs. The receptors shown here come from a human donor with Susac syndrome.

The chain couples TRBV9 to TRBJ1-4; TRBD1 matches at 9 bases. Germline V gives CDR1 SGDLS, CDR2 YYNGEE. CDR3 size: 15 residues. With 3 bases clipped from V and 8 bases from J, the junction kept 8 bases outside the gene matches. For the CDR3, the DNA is TGTGCCAGCAGCGGGGGACAGGGTATGCAGGAAAAACTGTTTTTT. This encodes CASSGGQGMQEKLFF.

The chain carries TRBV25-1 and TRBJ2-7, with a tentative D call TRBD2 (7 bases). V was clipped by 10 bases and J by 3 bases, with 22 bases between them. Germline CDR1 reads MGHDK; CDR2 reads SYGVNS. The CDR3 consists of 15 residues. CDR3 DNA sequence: TGTGCCACCCAAGGGGGGGGGCAGGGTCGCTACGAGCAGTACTTC. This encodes CATQGGGQGRYEQYF.

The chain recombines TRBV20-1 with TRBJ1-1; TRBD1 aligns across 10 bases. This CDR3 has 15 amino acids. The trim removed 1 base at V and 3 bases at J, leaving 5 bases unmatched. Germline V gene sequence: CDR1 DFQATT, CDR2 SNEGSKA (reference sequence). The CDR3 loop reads CSARAVGTGDTEAFF. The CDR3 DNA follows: TGCAGTGCTAGAGCGGTCGGGACAGGGGACACTGAAGCTTTCTTT.

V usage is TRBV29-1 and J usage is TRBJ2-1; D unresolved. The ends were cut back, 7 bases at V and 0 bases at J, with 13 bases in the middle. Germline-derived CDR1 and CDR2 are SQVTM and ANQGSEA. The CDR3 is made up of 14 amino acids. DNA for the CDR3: TGCAGCGACCTTTCCAGCGACTCCTACAATGAGCAGTTCTTC. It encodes CSDLSSDSYNEQFF.

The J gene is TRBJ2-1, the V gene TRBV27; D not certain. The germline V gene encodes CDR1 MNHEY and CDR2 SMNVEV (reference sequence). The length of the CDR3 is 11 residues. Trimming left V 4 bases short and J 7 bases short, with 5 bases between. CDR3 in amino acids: CASSWFNEQFF. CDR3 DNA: TGTGCCAGCAGTTGGTTTAATGAGCAGTTCTTC.

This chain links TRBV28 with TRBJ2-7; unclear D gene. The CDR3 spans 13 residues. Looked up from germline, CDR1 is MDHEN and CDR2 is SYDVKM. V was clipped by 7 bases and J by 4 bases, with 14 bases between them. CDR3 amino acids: CASNFPNGYEQYF. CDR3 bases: TGTGCCAGCAACTTTCCAAATGGGTACGAGCAGTACTTC. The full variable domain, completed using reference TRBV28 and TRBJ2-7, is DVKVTQSSRYLVKRTGEKVFLECVQDMDHENMFWYRQDPGLGLRLIYFSYDVKMKEKGDIPEGYSVSREKKERFSLILESASTNQTSMYLCASNFPNGYEQYFGPGTRLTVT.

The CDR3 sequence is CASSFLGNQPQHF. The CDR3 DNA follows: TGTGCCAGCAGTTTCCTTGGGAATCAGCCCCAGCATTTT. The chain links TRBV28 to TRBJ1-5; no firm D call. Germline V gene data show CDR1 as MDHEN and CDR2 as SYDVKM. The germline V and J ends were trimmed by 3 bases and 4 bases, with 7 bases remaining between them. The CDR3 is 13 residues long.

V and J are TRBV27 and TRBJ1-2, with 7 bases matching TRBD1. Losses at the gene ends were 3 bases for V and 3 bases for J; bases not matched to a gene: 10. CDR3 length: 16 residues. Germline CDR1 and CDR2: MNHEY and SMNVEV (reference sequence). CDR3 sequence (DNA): TGTGCCAGCAGTTTGACAGGGAGTTTTCAAGACTATGGCTACACCTTC. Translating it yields CASSLTGSFQDYGYTF.

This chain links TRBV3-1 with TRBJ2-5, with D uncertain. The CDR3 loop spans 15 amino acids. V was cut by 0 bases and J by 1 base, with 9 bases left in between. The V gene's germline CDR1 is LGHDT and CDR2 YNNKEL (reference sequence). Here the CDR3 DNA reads TGTGCCAGCAGCCAAGATTTGGGCTTCCAAGAGACCCAGTACTTC. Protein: CASSQDLGFQETQYF.

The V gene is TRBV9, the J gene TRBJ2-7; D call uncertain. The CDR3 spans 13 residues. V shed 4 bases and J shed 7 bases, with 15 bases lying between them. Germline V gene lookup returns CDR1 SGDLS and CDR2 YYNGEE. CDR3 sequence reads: CASSPRLLGEQYF. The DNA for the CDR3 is TGTGCCAGCAGCCCCAGGCTCCTCGGGGAGCAGTACTTC.

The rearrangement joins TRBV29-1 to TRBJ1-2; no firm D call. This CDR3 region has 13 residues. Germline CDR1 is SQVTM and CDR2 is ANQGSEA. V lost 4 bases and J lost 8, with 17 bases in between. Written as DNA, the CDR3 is TGCAGCGTTGCTCAGCGGCTGGCGGGGGGCTACACCTTC. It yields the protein CSVAQRLAGGYTF.

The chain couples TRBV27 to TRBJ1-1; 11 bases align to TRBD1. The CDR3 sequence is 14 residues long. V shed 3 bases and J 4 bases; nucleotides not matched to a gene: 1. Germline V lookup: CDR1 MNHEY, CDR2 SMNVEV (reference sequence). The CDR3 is CASSFGTGGTEAFF. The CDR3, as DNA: TGTGCCAGCAGTTTCGGGACAGGGGGCACTGAAGCTTTCTTT.

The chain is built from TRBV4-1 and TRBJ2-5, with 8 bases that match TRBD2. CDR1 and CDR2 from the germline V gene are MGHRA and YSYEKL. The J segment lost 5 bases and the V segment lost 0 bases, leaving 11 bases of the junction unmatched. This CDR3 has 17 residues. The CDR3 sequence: CASSQDVGGGNGETQYF. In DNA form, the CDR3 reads TGCGCCAGCAGCCAAGATGTCGGGGGGGGCAATGGGGAGACCCAGTACTTC.

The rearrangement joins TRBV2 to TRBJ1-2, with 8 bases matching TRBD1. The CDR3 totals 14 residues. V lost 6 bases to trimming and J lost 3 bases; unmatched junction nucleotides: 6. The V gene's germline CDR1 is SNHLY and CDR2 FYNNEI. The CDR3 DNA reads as TGTGCCAGCAGGGGACAGGACTTCGACTATGGCTACACCTTC. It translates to CASRGQDFDYGYTF.